These 23 T cell receptor beta chains were sequenced from one sample in a study of T cells after yellow fever vaccination. TCRdb re-analysed the 5' RACE reads in MiXCR, keeping a single row per CDR3 protein. This sample carries approximately 260,000 distinct CDR3 sequences, approximately 13% of them seen once, and the ten largest clones take about 0.51%. The input for sequencing was CD4+ T cells sorted from PBMCs, taken 45 days after the yellow fever booster vaccination. The receptors come from a young man who received the YFV17D yellow fever vaccine.

This chain joins TRBV18 and TRBJ2-5, with D possibly matching TRBD2 (6 bases). Trimming removed 0 bases from V and 6 bases from J, with 20 bases in between. Germline-derived CDR1 and CDR2 are KGHSH and LQKENI. This CDR3 spans 17 amino acids. CDR3 protein: CASSPPKAAGKAKTQYF. CDR3 coding DNA: TGTGCCAGCTCACCACCTAAGGCGGCGGGAAAAGCGAAGACCCAGTACTTC.

This clonotype occurred a few times. The V call is TRBV7-2, the J call TRBJ2-4, with D uncertain. The CDR3 runs 14 residues. The V end lost 8 bases, the J end lost 1 base, and 12 bases lay between the germline ends. Germline V gene data show CDR1 as SGHTA and CDR2 as FQGNSA. This CDR3 reads CASQLRPAKNIQYF. The CDR3 DNA reads as TGTGCCAGCCAATTACGACCGGCCAAAAACATTCAGTACTTC.

V usage is TRBV7-2 and J usage is TRBJ2-3, with D uncertain. Germline V gene data show CDR1 as SGHTA and CDR2 as FQGNSA. V lost 2 bases, J lost 4 bases, and 7 bases lay in between. The CDR3 length is 13 residues. The CDR3: CASSLRPSDTQYF. In DNA form, the CDR3 reads TGTGCCAGCAGCTTAAGACCGTCAGATACGCAGTATTTT.

The CDR3: CASSLGVSIAGELFF. For the CDR3, the DNA is TGTGCCAGCAGCTTAGGAGTTAGCATCGCCGGGGAGCTGTTTTTT. The chain has TRBV7-2 and TRBJ2-2; D gene unclear. Looked up from germline, CDR1 is SGHTA and CDR2 is FQGNSA. The V end was cut by 1 base, the J end by 6 bases, with 12 bases between. CDR3 length equals 15 residues.

Only a few counts were recorded for this clonotype. This chain uses TRBV20-1 with TRBJ2-1; D is possibly TRBD2 (5 bases). V was cut by 3 bases and J by 13 bases, with 10 bases left in between. The CDR3 is 10 amino acids. Germline CDR1 reads DFQATT; CDR2 reads SNEGSKA (reference sequence). This chain's CDR3 is CSASTRGQFF. CDR3 sequence (DNA): TGCAGTGCTAGTACCCGGGGTCAGTTCTTC.

This clonotype was seen once. The V call is TRBV24-1, the J call TRBJ2-3; 9 bases match TRBD2. This CDR3 is built from 17 residues. The V gene's germline CDR1 is KGHDR and CDR2 SFDVKD. V was pared by 4 bases and J by 5 bases, with 12 bases of the junction left unmatched. CDR3 protein: CATSDASGRSRIDTQYF. The CDR3 nucleotides are TGTGCCACCAGTGACGCCAGCGGGAGGTCCAGGATAGATACGCAGTATTTT.

This clonotype appeared a few times. J is TRBJ1-6 and V is TRBV20-1, with unresolved D. CDR3 length equals 15 residues. In germline, CDR1 is DFQATT, CDR2 SNEGSKA (reference sequence). V was pared by 1 base and J by 9 bases, with 16 bases between. The CDR3, as DNA: TGCAGTGCTAGAGGCTGGGGAGAGAGTTCTTCACCCCTCCACTTT. It translates to CSARGWGESSSPLHF.

This clonotype has just a few counts. V and J are TRBV7-2 and TRBJ2-5; TRBD1 or TRBD2 may be the D gene (5 bases each). Deletions cut 4 bases from V and 4 bases from J, with 13 bases between. CDR1 and CDR2 (germline): SGHTA, FQGNSA. The CDR3 extends over 14 amino acids. Here the CDR3 DNA reads TGTGCCAGCAGCTACACTAGGGGCGCAGAGACCCAGTACTTC. It is translated as CASSYTRGAETQYF.

CDR3 residues: CATSRDGKKETQYF. The CDR3 DNA is TGTGCCACCAGCAGAGATGGAAAGAAAGAGACCCAGTACTTC. The V gene is TRBV15, the J gene TRBJ2-5; D gene ambiguous. The germline CDR1 and CDR2 sequences are LNHNV and YYDKDF (reference sequence). The CDR3 covers 14 residues. The V end lost 0 bases, the J end lost 3 bases, and 8 bases lay between the germline ends.

The chain joins TRBV7-9 to TRBJ2-7; 8 bases match TRBD2. CDR3 length equals 15 residues. V was pared by 3 bases and J by 5 bases, with 9 bases of the junction left unmatched. CDR1 SEHNR and CDR2 FQNEAQ come from the germline V gene (reference sequence). The CDR3 loop reads CASSFLTSGSHEQYF. CDR3 in DNA: TGTGCCAGCAGCTTCCTAACGAGCGGGAGCCACGAGCAGTACTTC.

The chain employs TRBV5-1 and TRBJ2-3, with 12 nucleotides matching TRBD2. The V gene's germline CDR1 is SGHRS and CDR2 YFSETQ. V shed 6 bases, J shed 3 bases, and the junction held 11 bases outside the gene matches. This CDR3 has 17 residues. CDR3 loop: CASIPGLAGPGTDTQYF. CDR3 coding DNA: TGCGCCAGCATCCCTGGACTAGCGGGGCCAGGGACAGATACGCAGTATTTT.

This clonotype occurred a few times. The chain is built from TRBV12-3 or TRBV12-4 and TRBJ2-7, with 8 bases that match TRBD2. This CDR3 spans 16 amino acids. The V and J ends lost 3 bases and 0 bases, in that order; junction bases with no gene match: 7. The CDR3 region has the DNA TGTGCCAGCAGTTTCCGGGCTAGCGGGTACTCCTACGAGCAGTACTTC. This sequence encodes CASSFRASGYSYEQYF.

The chain recombines TRBV5-1 with TRBJ1-2; D remains unclear. Trimming took off 5 bases at V and 0 bases at J, with 8 bases between the two ends. CDR3 length: 13 residues. Germline V lookup: CDR1 SGHRS, CDR2 YFSETQ. CDR3 DNA: TGCGCCAGCAGTAGCGCCTCTAACTATGGCTACACCTTC. Translating it yields CASSSASNYGYTF.

The chain uses TRBV6-5 and TRBJ2-7, with D possibly called TRBD1 or TRBD2 (5 bases each). Trimming cost V 0 bases and J 4 bases, with 7 bases left between them. The CDR3 length is 13 residues. Germline V gene lookup returns CDR1 MNHEY and CDR2 SVGAGI. CDR3 sequence (DNA): TGTGCCAGCAGTTACTCGGGACCGTACGAGCAGTACTTC. Translated, it gives CASSYSGPYEQYF.

This clonotype was detected only a few times. The CDR3 nucleotides read TGTGCCAGCAGCGGGGGGACTAGCTACGAGCAGTACTTC. Protein sequence: CASSGGTSYEQYF. This rearrangement joins TRBV7-8 to TRBJ2-7; TRBD2 matches 8 bases. Germline CDR1 reads SGHVS; CDR2 reads FQNEAQ. There are 13 residues in the CDR3. V was pared by 5 bases and J by 3 bases, with 3 bases of the junction left unmatched.

The chain recombines TRBV12-3 or TRBV12-4 with TRBJ2-1; TRBD2 matches at 9 bases. Trimming removed 1 base from V and 6 bases from J; junction bases left unmatched: 4. There are 15 residues in the CDR3. The chain's CDR3 is CASSLVSGSLNEQFF. CDR3 coding DNA: TGTGCCAGCAGTTTAGTTAGCGGGAGTCTCAATGAGCAGTTCTTC.

This clonotype was detected a few times. The chain uses TRBV10-3 and TRBJ2-7, with 11 bases aligning to TRBD2. Germline CDR1 is ENHRY and CDR2 is SYGVKD. The CDR3 runs 18 residues. V trimming: 0 bases; J trimming: 1 base; junction bases outside the gene matches: 8. The DNA of the CDR3 is TGTGCCATCAGTGAGTCCTCTGGACTAGCGGGTCCTTCCTACGAGCAGTACTTC. It yields the protein CAISESSGLAGPSYEQYF.

V usage is TRBV10-3 and J usage is TRBJ1-5; D unresolved. The V end was cut by 0 bases, the J end by 6 bases, with 3 bases between. Germline V gene data show CDR1 as ENHRY and CDR2 as SYGVKD. CDR3 length: 12 amino acids. CDR3 coding DNA: TGTGCCATCAGTGAGTCTTTTCAGCCCCAGCATTTT. Protein sequence: CAISESFQPQHF.

In its sample, this clonotype was seen a few times. The chain carries TRBV5-1 and TRBJ2-3; either TRBD1 or TRBD2 may supply D (5 bases each). CDR3 length equals 13 residues. Germline V gives CDR1 SGHRS, CDR2 YFSETQ. Trimming left V 7 bases short and J 5 bases short, with 14 bases between. The CDR3 loop is CASAEGREDTQYF. CDR3 bases: TGCGCCAGCGCTGAGGGGCGCGAAGATACGCAGTATTTT.

This clonotype was seen at least ten times. This sequence joins TRBV18 and TRBJ2-4, with D possibly TRBD1 on 6 matching bases. The length of the CDR3 is 14 residues. V lost 0 bases to trimming and J lost 9 bases, with 12 bases between them. CDR1 is KGHSH, CDR2 LQKENI, per germline. The CDR3 DNA reads as TGTGCCAGCTCACCACCGAGGGGGAACTTCATTCAGTACTTC. Amino acid sequence: CASSPPRGNFIQYF.

The rearrangement joins TRBV20-1 to TRBJ2-3; D not resolved. Trimming took 0 bases from V and 1 from J, leaving 5 bases between them. Germline CDR1 DFQATT, CDR2 SNEGSKA (reference sequence). The CDR3 is 13 amino acids. CDR3 sequence (DNA): TGCAGTGCTAGAGACACTGGCACAGATACGCAGTATTTT. Translating gives CSARDTGTDTQYF.

This clonotype was seen a handful of times. This sequence joins TRBV6-1 and TRBJ2-7, with 12 bases identical to TRBD2. The CDR3 length is 14 residues. Germline V gives CDR1 MNHNS, CDR2 SASEGT. The junction had 8 bases not matched to a gene; V was cut back by 8 bases and J by 6 bases. CDR3 sequence: CASATSGRPAEQYF. CDR3 coding DNA: TGTGCCAGCGCAACTAGCGGGAGGCCGGCCGAGCAGTACTTC.

The chain joins TRBV16 to TRBJ2-1; D perhaps matches TRBD1 (5 bases). CDR3 length equals 14 residues. CDR1 is KGHSY, CDR2 FQNENV, per germline. V lost 1 base and J 6 bases, leaving 10 bases between the germline ends. The chain's CDR3 is CASSQYRQPNEQFF. The CDR3 nucleotides read TGTGCCAGCAGCCAATACAGGCAGCCCAATGAGCAGTTCTTC.